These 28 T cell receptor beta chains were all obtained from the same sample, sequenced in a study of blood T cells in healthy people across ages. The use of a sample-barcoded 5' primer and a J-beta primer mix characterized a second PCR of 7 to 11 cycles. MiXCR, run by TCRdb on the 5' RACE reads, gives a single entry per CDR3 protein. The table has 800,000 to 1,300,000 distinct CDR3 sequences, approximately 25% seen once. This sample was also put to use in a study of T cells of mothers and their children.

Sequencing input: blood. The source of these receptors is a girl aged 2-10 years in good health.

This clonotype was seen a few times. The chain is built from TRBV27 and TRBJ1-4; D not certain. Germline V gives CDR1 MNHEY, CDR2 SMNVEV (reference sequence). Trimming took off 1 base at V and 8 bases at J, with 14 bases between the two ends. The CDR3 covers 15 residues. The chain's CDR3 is CASSLFSAGREKLFF. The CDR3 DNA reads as TGTGCCAGCAGTTTATTCTCAGCAGGTAGAGAAAAACTGTTTTTT.

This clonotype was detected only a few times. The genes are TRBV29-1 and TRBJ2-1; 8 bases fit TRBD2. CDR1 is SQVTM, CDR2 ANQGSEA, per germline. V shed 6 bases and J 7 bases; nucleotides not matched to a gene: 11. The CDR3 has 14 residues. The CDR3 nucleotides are TGCAGCGTGGCGAGCGGGAGAGTAACGAATGAGCAGTTCTTC. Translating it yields CSVASGRVTNEQFF.

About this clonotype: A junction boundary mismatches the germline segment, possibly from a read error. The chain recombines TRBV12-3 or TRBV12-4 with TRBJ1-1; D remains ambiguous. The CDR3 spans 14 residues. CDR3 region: CTSSLGGGNTEAFF. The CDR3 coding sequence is TGTACCAGCAGTTTAGGAGGTGGTAACACTGAAGCTTTCTTT.

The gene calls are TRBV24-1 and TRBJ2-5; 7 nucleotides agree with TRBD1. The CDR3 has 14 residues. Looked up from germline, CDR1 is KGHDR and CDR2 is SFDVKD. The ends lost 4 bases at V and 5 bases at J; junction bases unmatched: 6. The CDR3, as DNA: TGTGCCACCAGTGACAGGACAGGCGGGGAGACCCAGTACTTC. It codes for CATSDRTGGETQYF.

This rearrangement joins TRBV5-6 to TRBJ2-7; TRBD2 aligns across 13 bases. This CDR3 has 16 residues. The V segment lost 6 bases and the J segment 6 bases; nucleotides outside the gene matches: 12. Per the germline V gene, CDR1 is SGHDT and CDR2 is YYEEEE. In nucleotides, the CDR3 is TGTGCCAGCACACTTGGACTAGCGGGGGCGCCGGGCGAGCAGTACTTC. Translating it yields CASTLGLAGAPGEQYF.

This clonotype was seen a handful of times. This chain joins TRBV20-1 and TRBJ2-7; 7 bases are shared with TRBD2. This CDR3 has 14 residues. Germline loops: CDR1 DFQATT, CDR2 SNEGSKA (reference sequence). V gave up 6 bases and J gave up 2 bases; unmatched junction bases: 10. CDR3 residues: CSAPVLRGTYEQYF. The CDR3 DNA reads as TGCAGTGCCCCGGTGCTGCGGGGGACCTACGAGCAGTACTTC.

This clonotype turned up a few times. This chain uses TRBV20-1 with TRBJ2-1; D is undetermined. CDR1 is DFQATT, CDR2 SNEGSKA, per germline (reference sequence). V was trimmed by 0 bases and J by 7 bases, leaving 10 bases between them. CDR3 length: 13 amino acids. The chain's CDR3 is CSARDLRTNEQFF. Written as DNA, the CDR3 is TGCAGTGCTAGAGATTTGCGAACGAATGAGCAGTTCTTC.

CDR3 region: CASSEQGGSYEQYF. CDR3 bases: TGTGCCAGCAGTGAACAGGGGGGTAGTTACGAGCAGTACTTC. The chain uses TRBV6-1 and TRBJ2-5, with D tentatively TRBD1 (7 bases). The DNA end favors TRBJ2-7, so the J call may be wrong. The V gene's germline CDR1 is MNHNS and CDR2 SASEGT. This CDR3 comprises 14 residues.

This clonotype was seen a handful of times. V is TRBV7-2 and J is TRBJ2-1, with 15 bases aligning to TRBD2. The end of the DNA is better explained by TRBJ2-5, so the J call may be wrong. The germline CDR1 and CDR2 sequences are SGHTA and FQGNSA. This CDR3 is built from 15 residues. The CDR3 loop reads CASRGLAGGQETQYF. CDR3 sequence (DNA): TGTGCCAGCAGGGGACTAGCGGGGGGCCAAGAGACCCAGTACTTC.

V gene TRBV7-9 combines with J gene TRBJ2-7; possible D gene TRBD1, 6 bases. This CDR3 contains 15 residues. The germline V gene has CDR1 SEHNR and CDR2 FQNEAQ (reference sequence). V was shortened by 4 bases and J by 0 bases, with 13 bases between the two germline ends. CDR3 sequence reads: CASSSGTRFSYEQYF. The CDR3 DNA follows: TGTGCCAGCAGCTCCGGGACAAGATTCTCCTACGAGCAGTACTTC.

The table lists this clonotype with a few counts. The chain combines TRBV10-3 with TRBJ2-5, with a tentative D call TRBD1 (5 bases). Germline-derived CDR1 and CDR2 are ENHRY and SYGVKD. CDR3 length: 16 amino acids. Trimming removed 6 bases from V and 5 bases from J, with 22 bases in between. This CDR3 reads CAIRHPSGQGVETQYF. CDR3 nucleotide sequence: TGTGCCATCAGGCACCCTTCTGGGCAGGGCGTCGAGACCCAGTACTTC.

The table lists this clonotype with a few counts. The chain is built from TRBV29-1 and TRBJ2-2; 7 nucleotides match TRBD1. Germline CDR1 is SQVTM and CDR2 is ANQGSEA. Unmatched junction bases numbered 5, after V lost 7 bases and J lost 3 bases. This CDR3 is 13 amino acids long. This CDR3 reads CSGRQGHTGELFF. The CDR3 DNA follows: TGCAGCGGACGACAGGGTCACACCGGGGAGCTGTTTTTT.

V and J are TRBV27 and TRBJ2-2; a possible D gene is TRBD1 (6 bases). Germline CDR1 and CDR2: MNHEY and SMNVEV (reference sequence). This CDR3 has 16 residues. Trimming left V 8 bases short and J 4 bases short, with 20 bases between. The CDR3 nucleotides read TGTGCCAGCGGAGACAGGACAGTTCTGCGCACCGGGGAGCTGTTTTTT. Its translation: CASGDRTVLRTGELFF.

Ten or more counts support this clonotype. DNA for the CDR3: TGTGCCAGCAGTTACGGCACAGATACGCAGTATTTT. Its translation: CASSYGTDTQYF. This rearrangement joins TRBV6-6 to TRBJ2-3; D unclear. The CDR3 is made up of 12 amino acids. The V and J ends lost 2 bases and 1 base respectively, with 1 base between them. Germline V gene data show CDR1 as MNHNY and CDR2 as SVGAGI (reference sequence).

The CDR3 loop reads CASSSGLAGGSSNEQFF. CDR3 DNA sequence: TGTGCCAGCAGCTCAGGACTAGCGGGAGGGTCTAGCAATGAGCAGTTCTTC. V usage is TRBV11-2 and J usage is TRBJ2-7; 15 bases are shared with TRBD2. The end of the DNA aligns better with TRBJ2-1, so the J call may be wrong. The germline V gene has CDR1 SGHAT and CDR2 FQNNGV. The CDR3 is made up of 17 amino acids.

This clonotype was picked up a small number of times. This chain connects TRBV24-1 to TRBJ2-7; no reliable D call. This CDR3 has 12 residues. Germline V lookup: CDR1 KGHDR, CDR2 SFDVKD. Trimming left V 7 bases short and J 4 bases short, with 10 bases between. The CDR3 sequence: CATSPDGYEQYF. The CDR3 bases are TGTGCCACCAGCCCCGATGGATACGAGCAGTACTTC.

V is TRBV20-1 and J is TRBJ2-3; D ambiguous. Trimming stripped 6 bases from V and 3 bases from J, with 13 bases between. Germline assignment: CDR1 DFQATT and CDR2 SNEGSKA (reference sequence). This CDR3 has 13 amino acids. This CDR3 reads CSALGKGTDTQYF. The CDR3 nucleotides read TGCAGTGCCCTAGGCAAGGGAACAGATACGCAGTATTTT.

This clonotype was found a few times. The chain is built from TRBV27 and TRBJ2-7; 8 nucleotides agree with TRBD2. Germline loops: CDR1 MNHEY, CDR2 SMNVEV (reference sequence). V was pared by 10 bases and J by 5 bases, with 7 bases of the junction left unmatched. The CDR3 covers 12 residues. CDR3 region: CATLSGINEQYF. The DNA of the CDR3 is TGTGCCACCCTTAGCGGGATCAACGAGCAGTACTTC.

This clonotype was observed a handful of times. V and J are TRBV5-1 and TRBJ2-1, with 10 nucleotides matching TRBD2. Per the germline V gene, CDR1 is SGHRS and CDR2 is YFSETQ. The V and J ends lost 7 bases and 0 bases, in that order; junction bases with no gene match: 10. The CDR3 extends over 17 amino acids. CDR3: CASRAGLARSSYNEQFF. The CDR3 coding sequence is TGCGCCAGCCGAGCGGGACTAGCGCGAAGCTCCTACAATGAGCAGTTCTTC. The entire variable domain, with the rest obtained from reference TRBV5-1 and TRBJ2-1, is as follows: KAGVTQTPRYLIKTRGQQVTLSCSPISGHRSVSWYQQTPGQGLQFLFEYFSETQRNKGNFPGRFSGRQFSNSRSEMNVSTLELGDSALYLCASRAGLARSSYNEQFFGPGTRLTVL.

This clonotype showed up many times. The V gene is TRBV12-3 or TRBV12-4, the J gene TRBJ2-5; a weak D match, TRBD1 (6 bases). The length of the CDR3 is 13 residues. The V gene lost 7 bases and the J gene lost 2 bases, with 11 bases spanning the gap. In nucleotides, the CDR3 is TGTGCCAGCACCCGGACAGCGCAAGAGACCCAGTACTTC. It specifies CASTRTAQETQYF.

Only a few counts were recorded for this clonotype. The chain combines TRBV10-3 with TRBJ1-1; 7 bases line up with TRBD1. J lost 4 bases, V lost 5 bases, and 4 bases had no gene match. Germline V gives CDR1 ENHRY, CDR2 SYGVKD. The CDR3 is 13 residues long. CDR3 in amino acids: CAISWDRPTEAFF. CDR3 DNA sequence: TGTGCCATCAGTTGGGACAGACCCACTGAAGCTTTCTTT.

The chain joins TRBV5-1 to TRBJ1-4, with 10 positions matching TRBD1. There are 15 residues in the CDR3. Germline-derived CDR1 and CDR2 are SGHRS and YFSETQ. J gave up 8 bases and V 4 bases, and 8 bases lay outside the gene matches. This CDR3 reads CASSPQTGGEEKLFF. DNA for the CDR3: TGCGCCAGCAGCCCCCAGACAGGGGGCGAAGAAAAACTGTTTTTT.

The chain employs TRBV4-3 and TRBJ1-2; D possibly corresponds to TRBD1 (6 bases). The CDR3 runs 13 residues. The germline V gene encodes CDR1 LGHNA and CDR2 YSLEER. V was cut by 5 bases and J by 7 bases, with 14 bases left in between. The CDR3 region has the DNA TGCGCCAGCAGCTACCTACAGGGCTCTGGCTACACCTTC. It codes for CASSYLQGSGYTF.

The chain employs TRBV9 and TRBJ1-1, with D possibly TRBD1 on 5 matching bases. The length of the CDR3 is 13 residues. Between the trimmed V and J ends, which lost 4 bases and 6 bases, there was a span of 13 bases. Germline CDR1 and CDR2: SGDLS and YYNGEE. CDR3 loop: CASSPGGGPEAFF. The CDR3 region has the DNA TGTGCCAGCAGCCCCGGGGGGGGACCTGAAGCTTTCTTT.

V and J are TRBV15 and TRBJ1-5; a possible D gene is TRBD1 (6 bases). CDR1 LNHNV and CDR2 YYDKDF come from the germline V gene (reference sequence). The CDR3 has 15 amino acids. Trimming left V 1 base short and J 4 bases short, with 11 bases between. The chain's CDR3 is CATSRVPGANQPQHF. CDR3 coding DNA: TGTGCCACCAGCAGAGTCCCGGGGGCTAATCAGCCCCAGCATTTT. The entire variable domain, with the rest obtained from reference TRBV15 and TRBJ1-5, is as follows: DAMVIQNPRYQVTQFGKPVTLSCSQTLNHNVMYWYQQKSSQAPKLLFHYYDKDFNNEADTPDNFQSRRPNTSFCFLDIRSPGLGDTAMYLCATSRVPGANQPQHFGDGTRLSIL.

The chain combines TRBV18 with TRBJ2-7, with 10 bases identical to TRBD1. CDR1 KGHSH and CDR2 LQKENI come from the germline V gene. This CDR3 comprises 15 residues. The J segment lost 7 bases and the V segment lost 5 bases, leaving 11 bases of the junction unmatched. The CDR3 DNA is TGTGCCAGCTCAAGGGGGACAGGGGAATTAGCGGAGCAGTACTTC. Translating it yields CASSRGTGELAEQYF.

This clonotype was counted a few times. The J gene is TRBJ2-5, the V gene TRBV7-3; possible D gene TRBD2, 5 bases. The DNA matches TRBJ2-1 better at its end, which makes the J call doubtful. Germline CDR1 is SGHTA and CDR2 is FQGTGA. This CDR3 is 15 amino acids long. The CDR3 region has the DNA TGTGCCAGCAGCGTCCGGGGAACTCACGGCAATGAGCAGTTCTTC. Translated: CASSVRGTHGNEQFF.

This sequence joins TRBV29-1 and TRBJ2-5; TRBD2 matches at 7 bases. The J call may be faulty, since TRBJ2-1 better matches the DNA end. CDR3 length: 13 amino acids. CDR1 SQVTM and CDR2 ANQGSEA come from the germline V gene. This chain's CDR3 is CSVSRTSSREQFF. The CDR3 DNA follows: TGCAGCGTTTCCCGGACTAGTTCTAGAGAGCAGTTCTTC.